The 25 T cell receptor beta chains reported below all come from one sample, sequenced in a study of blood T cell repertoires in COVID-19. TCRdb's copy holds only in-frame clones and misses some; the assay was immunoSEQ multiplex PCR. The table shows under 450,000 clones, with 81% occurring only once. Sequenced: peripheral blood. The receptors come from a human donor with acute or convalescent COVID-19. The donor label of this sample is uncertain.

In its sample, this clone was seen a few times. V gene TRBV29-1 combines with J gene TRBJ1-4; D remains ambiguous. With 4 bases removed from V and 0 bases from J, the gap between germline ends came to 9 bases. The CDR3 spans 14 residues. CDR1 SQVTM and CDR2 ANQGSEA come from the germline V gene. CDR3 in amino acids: CSVVFPATNEKLFF. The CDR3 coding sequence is TGCAGCGTTGTTTTCCCTGCAACTAATGAAAAACTGTTTTTT. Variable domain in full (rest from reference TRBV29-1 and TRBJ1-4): SAVISQKPSRDICQRGTSLTIQCQVDSQVTMMFWYRQQPGQSLTLIATANQGSEATYESGFVIDKFPISRPNLTFSTLTVSNMSPEDSSIYLCSVVFPATNEKLFFGSGTQLSVL.

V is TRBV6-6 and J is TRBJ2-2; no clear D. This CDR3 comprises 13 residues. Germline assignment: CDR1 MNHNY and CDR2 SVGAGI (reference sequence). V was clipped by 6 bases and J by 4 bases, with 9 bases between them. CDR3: CASRVDLTGELFF. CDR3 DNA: TGTGCCAGCAGGGTAGATCTCACCGGGGAGCTGTTTTTT.

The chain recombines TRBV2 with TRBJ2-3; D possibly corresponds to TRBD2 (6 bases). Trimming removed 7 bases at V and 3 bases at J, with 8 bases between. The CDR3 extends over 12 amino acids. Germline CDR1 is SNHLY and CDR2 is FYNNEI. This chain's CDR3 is CASIGTTDTQYF. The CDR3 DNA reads TGTGCCAGCATCGGGACTACAGATACGCAGTATTTT.

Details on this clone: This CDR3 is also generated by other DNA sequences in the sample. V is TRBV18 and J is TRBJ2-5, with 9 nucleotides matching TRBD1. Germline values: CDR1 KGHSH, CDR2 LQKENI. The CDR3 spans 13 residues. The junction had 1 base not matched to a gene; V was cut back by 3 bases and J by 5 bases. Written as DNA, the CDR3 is TGTGCCAGCTCACCCGGACAGGGGGAGACCCAGTACTTC. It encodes CASSPGQGETQYF.

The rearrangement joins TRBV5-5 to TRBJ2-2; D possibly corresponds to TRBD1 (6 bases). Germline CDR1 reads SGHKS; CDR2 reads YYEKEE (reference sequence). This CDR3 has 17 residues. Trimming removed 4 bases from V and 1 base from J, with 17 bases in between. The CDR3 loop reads CASSQKAQGLNTGELFF. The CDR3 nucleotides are TGTGCCAGCAGCCAAAAGGCCCAGGGGTTGAACACCGGGGAGCTGTTTTTT.

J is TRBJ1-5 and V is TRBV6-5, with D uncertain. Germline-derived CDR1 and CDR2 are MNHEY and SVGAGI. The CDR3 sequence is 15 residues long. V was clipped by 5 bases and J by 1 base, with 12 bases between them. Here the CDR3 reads CASSRGPSSNQPQHF. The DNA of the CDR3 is TGTGCCAGCAGTCGAGGGCCCTCCAGCAATCAGCCCCAGCATTTT.

Here the CDR3 DNA reads TGTGCCAGCAGGGCGACCGGGACAGGCGACTATGGCTACACCTTC. This sequence encodes CASRATGTGDYGYTF. This chain connects TRBV28 to TRBJ1-2; the match to TRBD1 covers 8 bases. The V gene's germline CDR1 is MDHEN and CDR2 SYDVKM. The CDR3 runs 15 residues. Trimming cost V 6 bases and J 3 bases; bases outside gene matches: 9.

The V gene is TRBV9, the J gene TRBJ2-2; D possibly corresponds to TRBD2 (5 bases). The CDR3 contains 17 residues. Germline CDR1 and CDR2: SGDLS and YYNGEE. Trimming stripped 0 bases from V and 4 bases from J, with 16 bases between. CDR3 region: CASSVASRAYLTGELFF. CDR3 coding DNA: TGTGCCAGCAGCGTAGCTAGCCGGGCCTACCTCACCGGGGAGCTGTTTTTT.

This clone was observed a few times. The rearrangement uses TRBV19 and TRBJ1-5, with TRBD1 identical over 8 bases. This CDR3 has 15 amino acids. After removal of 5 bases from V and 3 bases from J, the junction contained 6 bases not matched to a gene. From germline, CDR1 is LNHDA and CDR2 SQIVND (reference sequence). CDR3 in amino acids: CASSGGQVFNQPQHF. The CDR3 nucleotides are TGTGCCAGTAGTGGGGGACAGGTCTTCAATCAGCCCCAGCATTTT.

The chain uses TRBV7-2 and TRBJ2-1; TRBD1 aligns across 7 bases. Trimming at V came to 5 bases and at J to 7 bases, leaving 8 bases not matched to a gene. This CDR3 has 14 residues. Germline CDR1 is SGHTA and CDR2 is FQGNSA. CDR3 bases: TGTGCCAGCAGCCGCCCCCCGACAGGGAATGAGCAGTTCTTC. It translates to CASSRPPTGNEQFF.

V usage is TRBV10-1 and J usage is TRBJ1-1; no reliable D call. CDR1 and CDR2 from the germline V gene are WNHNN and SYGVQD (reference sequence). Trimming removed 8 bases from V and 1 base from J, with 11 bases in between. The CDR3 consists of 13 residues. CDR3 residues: CASSRGANTEAFF. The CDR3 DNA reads TGCGCCAGCTCTCGGGGTGCGAACACTGAAGCTTTCTTT.

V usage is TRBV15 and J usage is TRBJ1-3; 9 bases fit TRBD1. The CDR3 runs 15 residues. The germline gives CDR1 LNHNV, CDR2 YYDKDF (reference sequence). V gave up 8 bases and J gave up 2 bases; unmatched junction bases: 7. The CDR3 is CATLQRQGAGNTIYF. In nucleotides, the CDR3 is TGTGCCACCCTACAAAGACAGGGGGCTGGAAACACCATATATTTT.

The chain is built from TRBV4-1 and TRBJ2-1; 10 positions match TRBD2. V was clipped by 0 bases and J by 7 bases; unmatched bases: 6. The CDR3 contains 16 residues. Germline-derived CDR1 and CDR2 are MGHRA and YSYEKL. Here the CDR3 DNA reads TGCGCCAGCAGCCAAGAACAAGCGGGGGGGCTAAATGAGCAGTTCTTC. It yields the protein CASSQEQAGGLNEQFF.

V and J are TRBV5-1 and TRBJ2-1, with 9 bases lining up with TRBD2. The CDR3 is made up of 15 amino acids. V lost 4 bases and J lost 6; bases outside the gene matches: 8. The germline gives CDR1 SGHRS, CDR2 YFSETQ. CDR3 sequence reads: CASSMLAGTPNEQFF. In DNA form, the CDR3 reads TGCGCCAGCAGCATGCTAGCGGGAACCCCCAATGAGCAGTTCTTC.

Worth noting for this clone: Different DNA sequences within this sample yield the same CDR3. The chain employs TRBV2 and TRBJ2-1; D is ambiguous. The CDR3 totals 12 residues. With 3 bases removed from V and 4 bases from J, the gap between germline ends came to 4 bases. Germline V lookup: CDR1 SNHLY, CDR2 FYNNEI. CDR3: CASSDSYNEQFF. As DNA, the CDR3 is TGTGCCAGCAGTGATTCGTACAATGAGCAGTTCTTC. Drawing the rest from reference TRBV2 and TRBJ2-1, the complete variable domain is EPEVTQTPSHQVTQMGQEVILRCVPISNHLYFYWYRQILGQKVEFLVSFYNNEISEKSEIFDDQFSVERPDGSNFTLKIRSTKLEDSAMYFCASSDSYNEQFFGPGTRLTVL.

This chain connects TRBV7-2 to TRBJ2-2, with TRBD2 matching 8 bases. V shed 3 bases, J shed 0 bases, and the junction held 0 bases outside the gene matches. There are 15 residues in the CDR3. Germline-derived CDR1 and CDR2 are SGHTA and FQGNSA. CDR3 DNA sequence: TGTGCCAGCAGCTTGGGACTAGCGAACACCGGGGAGCTGTTTTTT. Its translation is CASSLGLANTGELFF. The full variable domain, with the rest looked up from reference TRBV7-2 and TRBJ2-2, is GAGVSQSPSNKVTEKGKDVELRCDPISGHTALYWYRQSLGQGLEFLIYFQGNSAPDKSGLPSDRFSAERTGGSVSTLTIQRTQQEDSAVYLCASSLGLANTGELFFGEGSRLTVL.

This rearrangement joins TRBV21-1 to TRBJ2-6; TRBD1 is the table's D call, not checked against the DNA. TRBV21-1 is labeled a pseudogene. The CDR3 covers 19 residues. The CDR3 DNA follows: TGTGCCAGCAGCAAAGTCCCAACAGATACGAACTCTGGGGCCAACGTCCTGACTTTC. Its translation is CASSKVPTDTNSGANVLTF.

The CDR3 sequence: CAISPSGVREKLFF. CDR3 DNA: TGTGCCATCTCTCCCTCGGGGGTTCGAGAAAAACTGTTTTTT. The rearrangement joins TRBV2 to TRBJ1-4; perhaps TRBD1 as D (5 bases). V was shortened by 10 bases and J by 8 bases, with 20 bases between the two germline ends. The germline V gene has CDR1 SNHLY and CDR2 FYNNEI. The CDR3 has 14 residues.

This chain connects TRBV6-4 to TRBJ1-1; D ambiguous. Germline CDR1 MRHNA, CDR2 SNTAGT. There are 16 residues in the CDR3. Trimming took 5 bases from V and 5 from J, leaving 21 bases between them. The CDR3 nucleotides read TGTGCCAGCAGTTCCAGGAGGGCTTCATCGGGGACTGAAGCTTTCTTT. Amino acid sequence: CASSSRRASSGTEAFF.

The CDR3 sequence: CATSKTGRYEQYF. The CDR3 nucleotides read TGTGCCACCAGCAAAACAGGGCGGTACGAGCAGTACTTC. The chain has TRBV15 and TRBJ2-7; tentatively, D is TRBD1 (6 bases). Trimming left V 4 bases short and J 4 bases short, with 11 bases between. The V gene's germline CDR1 is LNHNV and CDR2 YYDKDF (reference sequence). This CDR3 has 13 amino acids. The full variable domain, with the rest looked up from reference TRBV15 and TRBJ2-7, is DAMVIQNPRYQVTQFGKPVTLSCSQTLNHNVMYWYQQKSSQAPKLLFHYYDKDFNNEADTPDNFQSRRPNTSFCFLDIRSPGLGDTAMYLCATSKTGRYEQYFGPGTRLTVT.

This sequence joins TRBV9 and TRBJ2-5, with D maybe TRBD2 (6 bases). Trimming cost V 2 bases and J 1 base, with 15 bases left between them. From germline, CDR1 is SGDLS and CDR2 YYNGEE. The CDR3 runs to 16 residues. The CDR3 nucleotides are TGTGCCAGCAGCGTTGACCATATAGCGGCCCAAGAGACCCAGTACTTC. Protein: CASSVDHIAAQETQYF.

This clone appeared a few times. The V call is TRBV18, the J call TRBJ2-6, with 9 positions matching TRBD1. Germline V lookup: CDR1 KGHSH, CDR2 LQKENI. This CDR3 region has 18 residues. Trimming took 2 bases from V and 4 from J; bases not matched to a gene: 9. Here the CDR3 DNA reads TGTGCCAGCTCACCAACCCCCGGGACAGGGATGGGGGCCAACGTCCTGACTTTC. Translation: CASSPTPGTGMGANVLTF. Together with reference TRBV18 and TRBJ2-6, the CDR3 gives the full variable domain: NAGVMQNPRHLVRRRGQEARLRCSPMKGHSHVYWYRQLPEEGLKFMVYLQKENIIDESGMPKERFSAEFPKEGPSILRIQQVVRGDSAAYFCASSPTPGTGMGANVLTFGAGSRLTVL.

CDR3 coding DNA: TGTGCCAGCAGCTTAGCGAGCGGGGCGGCAAGCTCCTACAATGAGCAGTTCTTC. Amino acid sequence: CASSLASGAASSYNEQFF. This sequence joins TRBV7-9 and TRBJ2-1, with 7 bases matching TRBD2. Germline CDR1 is SEHNR and CDR2 is FQNEAQ (reference sequence). CDR3 length: 18 amino acids. V dropped 0 bases and J dropped 0; count of bases not matched to a gene: 8.

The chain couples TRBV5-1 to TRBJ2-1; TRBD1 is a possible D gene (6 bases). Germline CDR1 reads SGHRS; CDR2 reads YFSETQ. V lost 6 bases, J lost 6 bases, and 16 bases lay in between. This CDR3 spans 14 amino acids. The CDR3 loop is CASNPGELINEQFF. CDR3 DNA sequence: TGCGCCAGCAACCCAGGGGAATTAATCAATGAGCAGTTCTTC.

CDR3 loop: CAWLTGNRAFF. The CDR3 coding sequence is TGTGCCTGGTTAACAGGAAATCGAGCTTTCTTT. The chain is built from TRBV30 and TRBJ1-1, with D perhaps TRBD1 (5 bases). Looked up from germline, CDR1 is GTSNPN and CDR2 is SVGIG (reference sequence). The CDR3 runs to 11 residues. Trimming shortened V by 5 bases and J by 10 bases, and 14 bases separated the two germline ends.